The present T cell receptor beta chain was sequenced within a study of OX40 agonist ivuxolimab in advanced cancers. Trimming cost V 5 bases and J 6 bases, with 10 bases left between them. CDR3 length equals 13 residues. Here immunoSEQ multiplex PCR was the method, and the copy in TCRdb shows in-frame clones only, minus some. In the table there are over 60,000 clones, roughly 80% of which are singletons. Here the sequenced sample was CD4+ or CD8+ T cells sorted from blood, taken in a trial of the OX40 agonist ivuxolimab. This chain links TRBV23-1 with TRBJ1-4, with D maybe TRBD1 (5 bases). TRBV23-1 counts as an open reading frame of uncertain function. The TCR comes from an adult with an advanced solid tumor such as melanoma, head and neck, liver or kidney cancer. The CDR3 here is CASSVFRDEKLFF. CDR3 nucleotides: TGCGCCAGCAGTGTATTCAGGGATGAAAAACTGTTTTTT.